The 3 T cell receptor beta chains listed next were all sequenced from one sample in a study of blood T cell repertoires in COVID-19. The table came from immunoSEQ multiplex PCR; TCRdb's copy has only in-frame clones and leaves some out. The sample includes 150,000 or so clones, about 80% of them seen just once. Input material: peripheral blood. The receptors come from a woman of 80 years or more with acute or convalescent COVID-19.

This clone has a single count. The V and J genes are TRBV6-4 and TRBJ2-7; a possible D gene is TRBD1 (6 bases). The ends were cut back, 4 bases at V and 2 bases at J, with 12 bases in the middle. The CDR3 spans 14 residues. The V gene's germline CDR1 is MRHNA and CDR2 SNTAGT. The CDR3 protein is CASSVQAGAYEQYF. CDR3 sequence (DNA): TGTGCCAGCAGTGTCCAGGCAGGGGCCTACGAGCAGTACTTC.

The rearrangement joins TRBV18 to TRBJ1-1; 7 bases line up with TRBD1. This CDR3 has 14 amino acids. Germline V CDR1 and CDR2: KGHSH, LQKENI. Trimming took 4 bases from V and 7 from J; bases not matched to a gene: 9. The CDR3 bases are TGTGCCAGCTCACGGGACAGAGCACTTTTTGAAGCTTTCTTT. Translating it yields CASSRDRALFEAFF.

The CDR3 region is CATSTKRGGDNEQFF. The CDR3 bases are TGTGCCACCAGCACGAAGCGGGGGGGCGACAATGAGCAGTTCTTC. The gene calls are TRBV15 and TRBJ2-1, with 10 bases identical to TRBD2. Trimming removed 4 bases from V and 5 bases from J; junction bases left unmatched: 5. Germline V gene lookup returns CDR1 LNHNV and CDR2 YYDKDF (reference sequence). CDR3 length: 15 residues.